Listed below are T cell receptor beta chains from one sample, sequenced in a study of T cell repertoires in cytomegalovirus infection. From the reads, TCRdb called clonotypes with MiXCR, one entry per CDR3 protein. The sample consists of 900,000 to 950,000 distinct CDR3 sequences, roughly 30% of them appearing once. Their antigens are not known. Sequenced material: cultured CD8+ T cells from PBMCs, taken from culture after CMV antigen stimulation. The receptors stem from a human donor in good health (CMV status not recorded). Some clones in this sample may be carry-over from other donors' samples. Both conserved end residues are part of each CDR3. A D gene is named only where the DNA matches it firmly. Not every row has a clone size; where given, it reads once, few, many or a size class.

TRBV5-4	NA	TRBD2	TRBJ2-1	CASSLTGGLYNEQFF	TGTGCCAGCAGCTTGACGGGGGGGTTGTACAATGAGCAGTTCTTC
TRBV7-9	NA	NA	TRBJ2-2	CASSGPGRGTGELFF	TGTGCCAGCAGCGGTCCGGGCCGGGGCACCGGGGAGCTGTTTTTT
TRBV12-3/TRBV12-4	NA	NA	TRBJ2-7	CASSPPSWEQYF	TGTGCCAGCAGTCCCCCCAGCTGGGAGCAGTACTTC
TRBV7-2	many	NA	TRBJ1-3	CASSLTAGIGTGNTIYF	TGTGCCAGCAGCTTAACGGCAGGGATAGGAACTGGAAACACCATATATTTT
TRBV20-1	NA	TRBD1	TRBJ1-6	CSVRGDRSNSPLHF	TGCAGTGTTAGAGGGGACAGGTCAAATTCACCCCTCCACTTT
TRBV12-3/TRBV12-4	NA	NA	TRBJ1-1	CASSLGLNAGEAFF	TGTGCCAGCAGTTTAGGATTAAATGCAGGGGAAGCTTTCTTT
TRBV9	few	TRBD2	TRBJ2-1	CASSVGGGLDEQFF	TGTGCCAGCAGCGTAGGCGGGGGGCTCGATGAGCAGTTCTTC
TRBV5-1	NA	NA	TRBJ2-1	CANSLDPDSYNEQFF	TGCGCCAACAGCTTGGATCCGGACTCCTACAATGAGCAGTTCTTC
TRBV7-9	few	NA	TRBJ1-2	CASSLSDGVYGYTF	TGTGCCAGCAGCTTAAGCGATGGGGTCTATGGCTACACCTTC
TRBV4-3	many	TRBD2	TRBJ2-3	CASSQNSAGGRSLTDTQYF	TGCGCCAGCAGCCAAAATTCGGCGGGGGGGAGGAGTTTGACAGATACGCAGTATTTT
TRBV7-2	many	NA	TRBJ2-4	CASSSYRGGRNIQYF	TGTGCCAGCAGCTCCTACAGGGGGGGGAGGAACATTCAGTACTTC
TRBV7-6	NA	NA	TRBJ2-5	CASSHREEVRETQYF	TGTGCCAGCAGCCATAGGGAAGAAGTAAGAGAGACCCAGTACTTC
TRBV5-6	NA	TRBD2	TRBJ2-1	CASSLLLAGMSTFF	TGTGCCAGCAGCTTGCTACTAGCGGGGATGAGCACGTTCTTC
TRBV7-9	few	NA	TRBJ1-5	CASSLVQTGQPQHF	TGTGCCAGCAGCTTAGTTCAAACTGGTCAGCCCCAGCATTTT
TRBV28	NA	TRBD1	TRBJ1-2	CASSLSGRGLANYGYTF	TGTGCCAGCAGTTTATCGGGCAGGGGGTTAGCTAACTATGGCTACACCTTC
TRBV20-1	few	NA	TRBJ1-1	CSAREEVRNGWNTEAFF	TGCAGTGCTAGAGAGGAAGTGAGGAACGGTTGGAACACTGAAGCTTTCTTT
TRBV12-3/TRBV12-4	NA	NA	TRBJ1-2	CASTTHLGYGYTF	TGTGCCAGCACCACCCACCTCGGCTATGGCTACACCTTC
TRBV6-1	NA	NA	TRBJ1-2	CASSLIPGAGYTF	TGTGCCAGCAGCCTGATCCCAGGGGCTGGCTACACCTTC
TRBV5-3	NA	TRBD1	TRBJ2-3	CASSWEQGIESDTQYF	TGTGCCAGCAGCTGGGAACAGGGGATTGAGTCAGATACGCAGTATTTT
TRBV2	few	NA	TRBJ1-5	CASSVSSNQPQHF	TGTGCCAGCAGCGTTAGTAGCAATCAGCCCCAGCATTTT
TRBV10-3	NA	TRBD2	TRBJ2-1	CAISEPPGLAGGPGNEQFF	TGTGCCATCAGTGAACCCCCGGGACTGGCGGGGGGGCCTGGCAATGAGCAGTTCTTC
TRBV7-9	few	NA	TRBJ2-1	CASSLSKIGSGGYNEQFF	TGTGCCAGCAGCTTATCCAAAATTGGGTCTGGCGGGTACAATGAGCAGTTCTTC
TRBV7-3	NA	NA	TRBJ1-1	CASSPRAGTSTEAFF	TGTGCCAGCAGCCCTAGGGCGGGGACGAGCACTGAAGCTTTCTTT
TRBV6-1	NA	NA	TRBJ1-3	CASSASLTVYSGNTIYF	TGTGCCAGCAGTGCATCTCTTACAGTCTACTCTGGAAACACCATATATTTT
TRBV6-1	NA	NA	TRBJ1-1	CASRLETGPLTEAFF	TGTGCCAGCAGACTAGAAACAGGGCCTTTAACTGAAGCTTTCTTT
TRBV7-9	few	TRBD1	TRBJ2-7	CASSRPPDLTGGSSYEQYF	TGTGCCAGCAGCCGACCCCCGGACTTGACAGGGGGCAGCTCCTACGAGCAGTACTTC
TRBV2	NA	TRBD2	TRBJ2-3	CASTASGGSDTQYF	TGTGCCAGCACGGCTAGCGGGGGGTCAGATACGCAGTATTTT
TRBV7-8	many	NA	TRBJ2-1	CASSLEGRNEQFF	TGTGCCAGCAGCTTAGAAGGGAGGAATGAGCAGTTCTTC
TRBV7-2	many	TRBD1	TRBJ2-1	CASSWPGTANHNEQFF	TGTGCCAGCAGCTGGCCCGGGACAGCGAACCACAATGAGCAGTTCTTC
TRBV27	NA	NA	TRBJ2-1	CASRALSDNEQFF	TGTGCCAGCAGGGCACTCTCTGACAATGAGCAGTTCTTC
TRBV7-9	NA	NA	TRBJ1-5	CASSFAGKPQHF	TGTGCCAGCAGCTTCGCAGGGAAGCCCCAGCATTTT
TRBV7-9	NA	TRBD2	TRBJ2-1	CASSQAVLAGINNEQFF	TGTGCCAGCAGCCAAGCAGTACTAGCGGGGATAAACAATGAGCAGTTCTTC
TRBV29-1	NA	TRBD2	TRBJ2-3	CSVELEAGLYTQYF	TGCAGCGTTGAACTCGAAGCGGGGCTATATACGCAGTATTTT
TRBV12-3/TRBV12-4	NA	NA	TRBJ1-6	CASSSPDGSYNSPLHF	TGTGCCAGCAGTTCCCCCGACGGCTCCTATAATTCACCCCTCCACTTT
TRBV4-3	few	NA	TRBJ1-1	CASSPFWGNTEAFF	TGCGCCAGCAGTCCCTTTTGGGGCAACACTGAAGCTTTCTTT
TRBV27	NA	TRBD2	TRBJ2-1	CASSLDRAGGQVNEQFF	TGTGCCAGCAGTTTAGACCGAGCGGGGGGGCAAGTCAATGAGCAGTTCTTC
TRBV27	NA	NA	TRBJ2-3	CASNVAGTYTDTQYF	TGTGCCAGCAATGTGGCAGGGACTTACACAGATACGCAGTATTTT
TRBV9	NA	NA	TRBJ1-1	CASSVATKEAEAFF	TGTGCCAGCAGCGTAGCTACAAAGGAAGCTGAAGCTTTCTTT
TRBV29-1	few	NA	TRBJ2-2	CSVAKRTGELFF	TGCAGCGTGGCAAAGCGTACCGGGGAGCTGTTTTTT
TRBV27	few	NA	TRBJ2-1	CASSNGAGGVNEQFF	TGTGCCAGCAGTAACGGGGCAGGGGGGGTTAATGAGCAGTTCTTC
TRBV4-1	few	TRBD1	TRBJ1-1	CASSQNQGVEAFF	TGCGCCAGCAGCCAGAATCAGGGGGTCGAAGCTTTCTTT
TRBV9	NA	TRBD2	TRBJ2-5	CASSASGANQETQYF	TGTGCCAGCAGCGCGAGCGGGGCGAACCAAGAGACCCAGTACTTC
TRBV6-5	NA	NA	TRBJ1-1	CASATGSTENEAFF	TGTGCCAGCGCAACAGGGAGCACTGAGAACGAAGCTTTCTTT
TRBV6-2/TRBV6-3	few	NA	TRBJ1-1	CASSVFPNTEAFF	TGTGCCAGCAGTGTCTTCCCGAACACTGAAGCTTTCTTT
TRBV7-6	NA	NA	TRBJ1-1	CASSPQGSIEAFF	TGTGCCAGCAGTCCACAGGGAAGTATTGAAGCTTTCTTT
TRBV6-1	NA	NA	TRBJ2-7	CASSVLGEGGYEQYF	TGTGCCAGCAGTGTCCTCGGAGAGGGAGGCTACGAGCAGTACTTC
TRBV4-3	few	NA	TRBJ1-5	CASSQEPGRDSNQPQHF	TGCGCCAGCAGCCAAGAGCCGGGACGGGATAGCAATCAGCCCCAGCATTTT
TRBV7-6	few	NA	TRBJ1-2	CASSLALASDYGYTF	TGTGCCAGCAGCTTAGCGCTAGCGTCGGACTATGGCTACACCTTC
TRBV3-1	NA	NA	TRBJ1-1	CASRERDQPEAFF	TGTGCCAGCAGAGAAAGGGATCAACCCGAAGCTTTCTTT
TRBV7-6	NA	NA	TRBJ1-2	CASLTPQNYGYTF	TGTGCCAGCTTAACACCGCAGAACTATGGCTACACCTTC
TRBV23-1	NA	TRBD1	TRBJ2-5	CASSQGRDRGVQETQYF	TGCGCCAGCAGTCAAGGCCGGGACAGGGGGGTCCAAGAGACCCAGTACTTC
TRBV7-9	NA	TRBD2	TRBJ2-3	CASSFTSGGASTDTQYF	TGTGCCAGCAGCTTCACTAGCGGGGGTGCTAGCACAGATACGCAGTATTTT
TRBV29-1	once	NA	TRBJ1-1	CSVVGYSTEAFF	TGCAGCGTTGTAGGGTACTCCACTGAAGCTTTCTTT
TRBV25-1	NA	NA	TRBJ1-4	CASSESRKLFF	TGTGCCAGCAGTGAATCCAGGAAACTGTTTTTT
TRBV19	NA	NA	TRBJ1-5	CASSPWILGGNQPQHF	TGTGCCAGTTCTCCTTGGATCCTGGGGGGAAATCAGCCCCAGCATTTT